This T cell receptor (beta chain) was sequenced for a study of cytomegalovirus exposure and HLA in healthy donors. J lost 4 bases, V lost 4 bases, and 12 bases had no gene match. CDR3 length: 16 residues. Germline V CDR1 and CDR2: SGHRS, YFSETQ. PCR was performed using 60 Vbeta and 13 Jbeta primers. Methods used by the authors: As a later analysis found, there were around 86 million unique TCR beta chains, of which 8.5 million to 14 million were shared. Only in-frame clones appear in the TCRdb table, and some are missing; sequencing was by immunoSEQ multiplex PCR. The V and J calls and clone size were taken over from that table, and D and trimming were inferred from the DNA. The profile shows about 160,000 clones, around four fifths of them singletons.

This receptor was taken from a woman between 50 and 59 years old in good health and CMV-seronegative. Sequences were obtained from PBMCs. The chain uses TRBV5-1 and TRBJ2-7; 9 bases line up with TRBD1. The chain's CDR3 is CASSPGPRTGAYEQYF. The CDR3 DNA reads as TGCGCCAGCAGCCCGGGTCCCAGGACAGGGGCGTACGAGCAGTACTTC.